The clone carrying this TCR beta chain occurred a few times. Its antigen is not identified. The sample originates from a study of cytomegalovirus exposure and HLA in healthy donors. Study-level information: The 120 validation repertoires matched the 666 first-cohort repertoires in platform, a later analysis reported. Study-wide points: Researchers counted around 160 TCR beta chains as cytomegalovirus-associated. Cytomegalovirus status was reportedly diagnosed by the classifier with high sensitivity and specificity.

TCRdb's table, derived via immunoSEQ multiplex PCR, lists solely in-frame clones and lacks some. The sample shows 130,000 to 150,000 clones, around 88% of them seen only once. The CDR3 has 17 amino acids. V shed 4 bases, J shed 0 bases, and the junction held 7 bases outside the gene matches. Per germline, CDR1 MNHNS and CDR2 SASEGT. The TCR originated in a young woman in good health and CMV-seropositive. The sequencing sample was made of PBMCs. This chain links TRBV6-1 with TRBJ2-7; TRBD2 matches 12 bases. CDR3 region: CASSGTSGTLPSYEQYF. CDR3 DNA: TGTGCCAGCAGTGGGACTAGCGGGACCCTCCCCTCCTACGAGCAGTACTTC.